This T cell receptor beta chain was recovered during a study of CXCR3-negative and CXCR3-positive naive CD8 T cells. Whole-study results and caveats: The majority of assays used fresh PBMCs, and CXCR3 expression partially decreased after cryopreservation. The TRB CDR3s that CXCR3-positive naive cells carried were more hydrophobic than those of CXCR3-negative naive cells.

The germline V gene encodes CDR1 MDHEN and CDR2 SYDVKM. The CDR3 sequence is 13 residues long. Carrying UMI labels, the TRB cDNA libraries were prepared through 5' RACE. TCRdb re-called the 5' RACE reads; one entry per CDR3 protein, DNA not given. This table holds 130,000 or so distinct CDR3 sequences. Notes on this clonotype: Its matching antigen is unknown.

Those CD8+ T cells considered naive were CD45RO-CCR7+CD27+CD95-. Sequencing was performed on naive CXCR3+ CD8+ T cells from blood. The sample's subset: CD45RO-CCR7+CD27+CD95- naive CD8+ T cells expressing CXCR3 (TNR3+). The chain uses TRBV28 and TRBJ2-7; TCRdb designates TRBD2, a call that cannot be tested without DNA. The receptor comes from a human donor in good health. Some clones in this sample may be carry-over from other donors' samples. CDR3 loop: CASSRRGGSEQYF.